The rows below give T cell receptor beta chains drawn from one sample of a study of cytomegalovirus exposure and HLA in healthy donors. The repertoire was sequenced with immunoSEQ multiplex PCR; TCRdb's copy has only in-frame clones and lacks some. The table has about 200,000 clones, roughly 87% seen once. Source material: PBMCs. The receptors originated from a woman aged 18-29 years in good health and CMV-seropositive. The conserved cysteine and the conserved F or W are not part of the CDR3 here.

j_call v_call cdr3_aa
TRBJ2-3 TRBV15 ATSRRWPEAGVTDTQY
TRBJ2-2 TRBV5-4 ASSLATNTGELF
TRBJ2-3 TRBV14 ASSQSGDTQY
TRBJ1-2 TRBV18 ASLKEPGTAYGYT
TRBJ2-1 TRBV27 ASSLLGGQYNEQF
TRBJ2-1 TRBV2 ASSRRGSRSYNEQF
TRBJ2-7 TRBV19 ASSMWQGDYEQY
TRBJ2-1 TRBV6-1 ASSEELAGANEQF
TRBJ1-1 TRBV19 ASRRGQLNTEAF
TRBJ1-3 TRBV6-5 ASKWTDSGNTIY
TRBJ1-2 TRBV19 ASRPRQGIYGYT
TRBJ2-1 TRBV11-2 ASSPPGTSGAGEQF
TRBJ1-1 TRBV6-4 ETGYGAEAF
TRBJ1-5 TRBV6-1 ASSEAKDRVGQPQH
TRBJ2-1 TRBV9 ASSTPAGGLYNEQF
TRBJ2-7 TRBV27 ASSPQGVREQY
TRBJ2-7 TRBV21-1 ASSKAASGIYEQY
TRBJ1-5 TRBV21-1 ASRAGVGNQPQH
TRBJ2-5 TRBV30 AWRSGAGGYQETQY
TRBJ1-3 TRBV2 ASSLDSISGNTIY
TRBJ2-5 TRBV28 ASSFTSGQETQY
TRBJ2-1 TRBV15 ATSRPYFEWTSGYNEQF
TRBJ2-3 TRBV27 ASSFVPGTDTQY
TRBJ1-1 TRBV30 AWRQGGILNTEAF
TRBJ2-2 TRBV10-3 AISPVAANTGELF
TRBJ1-5 TRBV2 ASSEEQSQPQH
TRBJ1-5 TRBV28 ASSRGQGGSNQPQH
TRBJ2-7 TRBV2 ASRKQGLRDRSYEQY
TRBJ1-5 TRBV4-2 ASSLETINQPQH
TRBJ2-1 TRBV28 ASRRRTAFSYNEQF
TRBJ2-7 TRBV27 ASISGTLREQY
TRBJ1-3 TRBV10-3 AMSTGDTIY
TRBJ2-3 TRBV30 AWSVPETVSTDTQY
TRBJ1-2 TRBV6-1 ASSDPQGAYGYT
TRBJ1-3 TRBV4-1 ASSQDLGGTGNTIY
TRBJ2-7 TRBV4-1 ASSQVTGRTYEQY
TRBJ2-3 TRBV27 ASSSGTSGRTDTQY
TRBJ2-1 TRBV27 ASRTSGSMDNEQF
TRBJ1-2 TRBV4-1 ASSQESAGYGYT
TRBJ2-4 TRBV11-2 ASREGNLDIQY
TRBJ2-7 TRBV28 ASSVPPGRGRGSYEQY
TRBJ1-1 TRBV5-6 ASSSSGGGTEAF
TRBJ2-7 TRBV6-1 ATFGGIWSYEQY
TRBJ2-2 TRBV9 ASSSRLAAIPANTGELF
TRBJ2-2 TRBV27 ASHLAGMGGELF
TRBJ1-5 TRBV4-2 ASSQNRGTRQPQH